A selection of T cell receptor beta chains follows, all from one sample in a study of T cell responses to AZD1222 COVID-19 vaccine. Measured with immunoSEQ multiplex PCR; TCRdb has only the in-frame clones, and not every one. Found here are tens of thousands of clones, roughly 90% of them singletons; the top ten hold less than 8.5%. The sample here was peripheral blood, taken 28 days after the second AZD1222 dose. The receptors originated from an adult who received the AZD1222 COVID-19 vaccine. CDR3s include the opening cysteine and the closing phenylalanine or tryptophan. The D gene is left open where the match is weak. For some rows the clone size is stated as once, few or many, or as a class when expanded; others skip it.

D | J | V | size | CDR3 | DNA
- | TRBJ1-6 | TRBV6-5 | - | CASSRAETGSSPLHF | TGTGCCAGCAGTCGGGCCGAGACAGGATCCTCACCCCTCCACTTT
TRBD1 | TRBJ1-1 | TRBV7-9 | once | CASSPTGEEAFF | TGTGCCAGCAGCCCGACAGGGGAGGAAGCTTTCTTT
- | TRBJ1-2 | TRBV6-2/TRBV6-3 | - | CASSTRESNYGYTF | TGTGCCAGCAGTACACGGGAGTCTAACTATGGCTACACCTTC
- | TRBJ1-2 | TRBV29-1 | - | CSVGRQAGGYGYTF | TGCAGCGTTGGCAGGCAGGCCGGGGGCTATGGCTACACCTTC
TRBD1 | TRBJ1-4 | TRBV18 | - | CASSPGQEEKLFF | TGTGCCAGCTCACCGGGACAGGAAGAAAAACTGTTTTTT
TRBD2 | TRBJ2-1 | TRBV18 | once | CASSPGTSGRRNEQFF | TGTGCCAGCTCACCGGGGACTAGCGGGAGGAGAAATGAGCAGTTCTTC
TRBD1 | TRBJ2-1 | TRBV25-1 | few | CASSGQGSYNEQFF | TGTGCCAGCAGTGGACAGGGATCCTACAATGAGCAGTTCTTC
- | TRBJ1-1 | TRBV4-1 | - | CASSQVLQIEAFF | TGCGCCAGCAGCCAAGTACTCCAGATTGAAGCTTTCTTT
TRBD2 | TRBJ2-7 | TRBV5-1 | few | CASSLSSGAYEQYF | TGCGCCAGCAGCCTATCTAGCGGGGCCTACGAGCAGTACTTC
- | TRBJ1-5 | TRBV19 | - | CASSTGWQPQHF | TGTGCCAGTAGTACAGGGTGGCAGCCCCAGCATTTT
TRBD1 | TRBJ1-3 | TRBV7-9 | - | CASSHRGSGNTIYF | TGTGCCAGCAGCCACAGGGGCTCTGGAAACACCATATATTTT
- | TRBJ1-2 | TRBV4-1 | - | CASSQRALRGQSNYGYTF | TGCGCCAGCAGCCAAAGAGCCCTTCGGGGGCAGTCTAACTATGGCTACACCTTC
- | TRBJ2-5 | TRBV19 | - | CASSIGMGHQETQYF | TGTGCCAGTAGTATAGGGATGGGACACCAAGAGACCCAGTACTTC
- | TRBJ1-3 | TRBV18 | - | CASSPRGESGNTIYF | TGTGCCAGCTCACCACGAGGGGAATCTGGAAACACCATATATTTT